A single sample gave rise to the 30 T cell receptor beta chains below, sequenced in a study of CD8 T cells in ankylosing spondylitis. Antigen specificity for these receptors is unknown. MiXCR, run by TCRdb on the 5' RACE reads, gives a single entry per CDR3 protein. There are 700,000 or so distinct CDR3 sequences in the sample; over 15% occur only once, and about 20% lies in the top ten. Points from the study as a whole: Under 10 highly homologous variants formed a TCR beta motif that appeared characteristic of ankylosing spondylitis blood.

Sequencing was done on a sample of blood, either unsorted or a sorted T cell fraction (not recorded which). These receptors were taken from a male donor with ankylosing spondylitis.

The V call is TRBV7-9, the J call TRBJ2-1, with 8 positions matching TRBD2. CDR1 is SEHNR and CDR2 is FQNEAQ in the germline V gene (reference sequence). The CDR3 contains 15 residues. V shed 0 bases, J shed 10 bases, and the junction held 8 bases outside the gene matches. CDR3 nucleotide sequence: TGTGCCAGCAGCTTAGCTAGCGGGGCCATTCGGGAGCAGTTCTTC. Amino acid sequence: CASSLASGAIREQFF.

This chain joins TRBV7-9 and TRBJ1-2; D possibly corresponds to TRBD1 (6 bases). Germline-derived CDR1 and CDR2 are SEHNR and FQNEAQ (reference sequence). The V end was cut by 5 bases, the J end by 2 bases, with 12 bases between. This CDR3 spans 14 amino acids. The DNA for the CDR3 is TGTGCCAGCAGCGACACAGGGACCAACTATGGCTACACCTTC. Translating gives CASSDTGTNYGYTF. The full variable domain, with the rest looked up from reference TRBV7-9 and TRBJ1-2, is DTGVSQNPRHKITKRGQNVTFRCDPISEHNRLYWYRQTLGQGPEFLTYFQNEAQLEKSRLLSDRFSAERPKGSFSTLEIQRTEQGDSAMYLCASSDTGTNYGYTFGSGTRLTVV.

This chain uses TRBV19 with TRBJ2-1, with no clear D. CDR3 length equals 17 residues. V gave up 4 bases and J gave up 5 bases, with 21 bases separating them. Germline lookup yields CDR1 LNHDA and CDR2 SQIVND (reference sequence). DNA for the CDR3: TGTGCCAGTAGTAGACCCGGTGGCACTTTCTCAAACAATGAGCAGTTCTTC. Protein sequence: CASSRPGGTFSNNEQFF.

The chain combines TRBV29-1 with TRBJ2-1, with D possibly TRBD2 on 5 matching bases. Germline V lookup: CDR1 SQVTM, CDR2 ANQGSEA. Deletions cut 2 bases from V and 10 bases from J, with 21 bases between. The CDR3 loop spans 15 amino acids. This CDR3 is CSVELLNSRGGEQFF. The CDR3 DNA follows: TGCAGCGTTGAACTTCTCAACTCTAGAGGCGGGGAGCAGTTCTTC.

This clonotype was observed a handful of times. The rearrangement uses TRBV7-9 and TRBJ2-1; 9 nucleotides match TRBD2. From germline, CDR1 is SEHNR and CDR2 FQNEAQ (reference sequence). The CDR3 loop spans 16 amino acids. Unmatched junction bases numbered 5, after V lost 5 bases and J lost 0 bases. This chain's CDR3 is CASSPRLAASYNEQFF. The CDR3 DNA reads as TGTGCCAGCAGCCCACGACTAGCGGCCTCCTACAATGAGCAGTTCTTC.

This clonotype came up a few times. The V and J genes are TRBV5-4 and TRBJ1-6, with D possibly matching TRBD1 (5 bases). The V gene lost 0 bases and the J gene lost 5 bases, with 6 bases spanning the gap. The CDR3 length is 14 residues. Germline V gene sequence: CDR1 SGHNT, CDR2 YYREEE (reference sequence). The CDR3 DNA reads as TGTGCCAGCAGCTTGGACAGGAATAATTCACCCCTCCACTTT. Protein product: CASSLDRNNSPLHF.

This clonotype appeared a few times. The genes are TRBV13 and TRBJ2-7; 7 nucleotides match TRBD2. V trimming: 2 bases; J trimming: 2 bases; junction bases outside the gene matches: 9. Germline CDR1 and CDR2: PRHDT and FYEKMQ (reference sequence). This CDR3 has 16 amino acids. The CDR3 region is CASSLRVAGAPYEQYF. In DNA, the CDR3 is TGTGCCAGCAGCTTAAGGGTGGCGGGAGCTCCCTACGAGCAGTACTTC.

This clonotype is a singleton in its sample. The junction departs from germline at one end; a sequencing error may be responsible. The chain links TRBV12-3 or TRBV12-4 to TRBJ1-4; 8 bases map to TRBD1. The CDR3 length is 17 residues. CDR3 DNA: TGTGCCTGCAGCCACGGACAGGGACGAACCCGGGCGGAAAAACTGTTTTTT. This codes for CACSHGQGRTRAEKLFF.

This clonotype was detected ten times or more. V is TRBV20-1 and J is TRBJ2-1; 14 bases map to TRBD2. Germline values: CDR1 DFQATT, CDR2 SNEGSKA (reference sequence). This CDR3 comprises 17 residues. Here the CDR3 reads CSLIGTSGRLSYNEQFF. In nucleotides, the CDR3 is TGCAGCTTAATCGGGACTAGCGGGAGATTATCCTACAATGAGCAGTTCTTC.

The chain joins TRBV5-1 to TRBJ2-1; TRBD1 or TRBD2 may be the D gene (5 bases each). Germline V gene lookup returns CDR1 SGHRS and CDR2 YFSETQ. V was cut by 3 bases and J by 0 bases, with 13 bases left in between. The CDR3 is 16 residues long. CDR3 nucleotide sequence: TGCGCCAGCAGCTCAGGGAAGGGGAGCTCCTACAATGAGCAGTTCTTC. The encoded protein is CASSSGKGSSYNEQFF.

This sequence joins TRBV7-9 and TRBJ2-7, with 7 bases lining up with TRBD1. Germline lookup yields CDR1 SEHNR and CDR2 FQNEAQ (reference sequence). This CDR3 contains 16 residues. The trim removed 6 bases at V and 7 bases at J, leaving 18 bases unmatched. The CDR3 bases are TGTGCCAGCAGTCGAGTCTTGACAGGGCCGCCGGGGGAGCAGTACTTC. It encodes CASSRVLTGPPGEQYF.

This sequence joins TRBV20-1 and TRBJ2-5, with 9 bases matching TRBD1. CDR1 is DFQATT and CDR2 is SNEGSKA in the germline V gene (reference sequence). CDR3 length: 16 residues. Losses at the gene ends were 5 bases for V and 5 bases for J; bases not matched to a gene: 15. CDR3 DNA sequence: TGCAGTGCTCCCCAGGGGGGGGACAGGGCTAAGGAGACCCAGTACTTC. As protein: CSAPQGGDRAKETQYF.

This clonotype was detected ten times or more. The gene calls are TRBV10-3 and TRBJ2-7; 13 bases fit TRBD2. The CDR3 is 13 residues long. Trimming removed 10 bases from V and 3 bases from J; junction bases left unmatched: 3. The V gene's germline CDR1 is ENHRY and CDR2 SYGVKD. The CDR3 is CATRTSGGYEQYF. In nucleotides, the CDR3 is TGTGCCACGCGGACTAGCGGGGGCTACGAGCAGTACTTC.

The chain combines TRBV5-1 with TRBJ2-7; D not resolved. CDR1 SGHRS and CDR2 YFSETQ come from the germline V gene. V shed 0 bases and J shed 3 bases, with 10 bases lying between them. The CDR3 contains 14 residues. CDR3 nucleotide sequence: TGCGCCAGCAGCTTGGGGGTCAAAAACTACGAGCAGTACTTC. Translation: CASSLGVKNYEQYF.

Only a few counts were recorded for this clonotype. The chain links TRBV6-4 to TRBJ2-1, with 16 bases matching TRBD2. Germline V gene data show CDR1 as MRHNA and CDR2 as SNTAGT. This CDR3 is built from 16 residues. V gave up 5 bases and J gave up 8 bases; unmatched junction bases: 6. CDR3 in amino acids: CASSPGTSGGADEQFF. The CDR3 nucleotides read TGTGCCAGCAGTCCCGGGACTAGCGGGGGGGCCGATGAGCAGTTCTTC.

This clonotype was seen only a few times. The V and J genes are TRBV18 and TRBJ2-7; TRBD1 aligns across 7 bases. Trimming at V came to 4 bases and at J to 3 bases, leaving 6 bases not matched to a gene. The CDR3 loop spans 14 amino acids. Germline V gives CDR1 KGHSH, CDR2 LQKENI. CDR3 bases: TGTGCCAGCTCACAGGGACAGATTGTCTACGAGCAGTACTTC. Translated: CASSQGQIVYEQYF.

J is TRBJ1-6 and V is TRBV7-8; no reliable D call. Trimming stripped 1 base from V and 5 bases from J, with 15 bases between. Germline CDR1 is SGHVS and CDR2 is FQNEAQ. CDR3 length: 17 residues. The CDR3 protein is CASSLESVGRNNSPLHF. The CDR3 DNA sequence: TGTGCCAGCAGCTTAGAATCTGTCGGTAGAAATAATTCACCCCTCCACTTT.

This clonotype has more than one count but fewer than ten. This chain links TRBV15 with TRBJ2-1; the match to TRBD2 covers 7 bases. The CDR3 is 19 amino acids. Trimming took 2 bases from V and 3 from J; bases not matched to a gene: 16. The germline gives CDR1 LNHNV, CDR2 YYDKDF (reference sequence). Here the CDR3 DNA reads TGTGCCACCAGCAGAATCTCCAACCTAGGCGGGAGCGGCTACAATGAGCAGTTCTTC. Its protein is CATSRISNLGGSGYNEQFF. Combining the CDR3 with reference TRBV15 and TRBJ2-1 gives the whole variable domain DAMVIQNPRYQVTQFGKPVTLSCSQTLNHNVMYWYQQKSSQAPKLLFHYYDKDFNNEADTPDNFQSRRPNTSFCFLDIRSPGLGDTAMYLCATSRISNLGGSGYNEQFFGPGTRLTVL.

This clonotype was seen a handful of times. V gene TRBV6-1 combines with J gene TRBJ1-4, with a weak D call TRBD1 (6 bases). Between the trimmed V and J ends, which lost 2 bases and 4 bases, there was a span of 11 bases. This CDR3 has 15 amino acids. Looked up from germline, CDR1 is MNHNS and CDR2 is SASEGT. The CDR3 here is CASSERGAGNEKLFF. CDR3 DNA sequence: TGTGCCAGCAGTGAACGGGGGGCGGGTAATGAAAAACTGTTTTTT.

The rearrangement uses TRBV7-9 and TRBJ2-1; 9 positions match TRBD1. The V and J ends lost 0 bases and 9 bases, in that order; junction bases with no gene match: 3. CDR1 and CDR2 (germline): SEHNR, FQNEAQ (reference sequence). The CDR3 length is 14 residues. The CDR3 spells CASSLAGTGTEQFF. The DNA for the CDR3 is TGTGCCAGCAGCTTAGCCGGGACAGGGACTGAGCAGTTCTTC.

The chain links TRBV18 to TRBJ2-4; D assignment may be TRBD1 or TRBD2 (8 bases each). The CDR3 runs to 15 residues. Per germline, CDR1 KGHSH and CDR2 LQKENI. V shed 2 bases and J shed 5 bases, with 13 bases lying between them. CDR3 in amino acids: CASSPSGGQENIQYF. The CDR3, as DNA: TGTGCCAGCTCACCAAGCGGGGGACAGGAAAACATTCAGTACTTC.

The chain links TRBV3-1 to TRBJ2-3, with TRBD2 matching over 13 bases. The CDR3 is 17 residues long. V shed 10 bases, J shed 2 bases, and the junction held 12 bases outside the gene matches. The germline gives CDR1 LGHDT, CDR2 YNNKEL (reference sequence). The CDR3 coding sequence is TGTGCCACCTGCGGACTAGCGGGAGTGTGCATCACAGATACGCAGTATTTT. It codes for CATCGLAGVCITDTQYF.

The table lists this clonotype with a few counts. This chain connects TRBV6-5 to TRBJ2-1; D assignment may be TRBD1 or TRBD2 (7 bases each). This CDR3 region has 16 residues. CDR1 is MNHEY and CDR2 is SVGAGI in the germline V gene. V shed 4 bases and J shed 5 bases, with 18 bases lying between them. CDR3 in DNA: TGTGCCAGCAGTTTCTCCAGGGGGGGGCCCCACAATGAGCAGTTCTTC. Protein sequence: CASSFSRGGPHNEQFF.

The rearrangement links TRBV27 to TRBJ1-5; tentative D call: TRBD1 (5 bases). Germline CDR1 MNHEY, CDR2 SMNVEV (reference sequence). V shed 5 bases and J shed 4 bases, with 12 bases lying between them. The CDR3 length is 14 residues. The CDR3 DNA sequence: TGTGCCAGCAGTGAGGGGATCTTTAATCAGCCCCAGCATTTT. It encodes CASSEGIFNQPQHF.

The sample holds many counts of this clonotype. The chain joins TRBV18 to TRBJ2-3; D not resolved. Germline V lookup: CDR1 KGHSH, CDR2 LQKENI. This CDR3 has 13 residues. Trimming stripped 0 bases from V and 2 bases from J, with 3 bases between. CDR3 nucleotides: TGTGCCAGCTCACCACCGGCCACAGATACGCAGTATTTT. This codes for CASSPPATDTQYF.

J is TRBJ2-3 and V is TRBV24-1, with D perhaps assigned TRBD1 or TRBD2 (5 bases each). V was trimmed by 9 bases and J by 8 bases, leaving 11 bases between them. The CDR3 spans 11 residues. The germline V gene encodes CDR1 KGHDR and CDR2 SFDVKD. The CDR3 region is CATGRGGTQYF. CDR3 sequence (DNA): TGTGCCACCGGCCGTGGGGGTACGCAGTATTTT.

V is TRBV12-3 or TRBV12-4 and J is TRBJ2-1; D is perhaps TRBD2 (5 bases). This CDR3 has 15 residues. Deletions cut 3 bases from V and 8 bases from J, with 17 bases between. The CDR3 nucleotides read TGTGCCAGCAGTTTTCCTAGTGGGAGTTTCGATGAGCAGTTCTTC. Its translation: CASSFPSGSFDEQFF.

This clonotype came up a few times. The chain employs TRBV4-1 and TRBJ1-4; 12 bases map to TRBD1. CDR3 length: 19 amino acids. CDR1 is MGHRA, CDR2 YSYEKL, per germline. Trimming cost V 2 bases and J 2 bases; bases outside gene matches: 9. CDR3 nucleotides: TGCGCCAGCAGCCAATCCGGGACAGGGGGCGCGGGGACTAATGAAAAACTGTTTTTT. Translating gives CASSQSGTGGAGTNEKLFF.

This sequence joins TRBV29-1 and TRBJ1-1, with D maybe TRBD1 (5 bases). CDR3 size: 14 residues. Trimming removed 7 bases from V and 4 bases from J, with 19 bases in between. Germline CDR1 SQVTM, CDR2 ANQGSEA. In nucleotides, the CDR3 is TGCAGCGCCGGGTCAGGGTATGTGGTCACTGAAGCTTTCTTT. Its translation: CSAGSGYVVTEAFF.

The rearrangement joins TRBV3-1 to TRBJ2-1; D might be TRBD2 (5 bases). The CDR3 sequence is 14 residues long. V shed 0 bases and J shed 8 bases, with 11 bases lying between them. Germline V gene sequence: CDR1 LGHDT, CDR2 YNNKEL (reference sequence). The CDR3 DNA reads TGTGCCAGCAGCCAAGAGCACCTAGCCGATGAGCAGTTCTTC. It encodes CASSQEHLADEQFF.